Each of the 7 T cell receptor beta chains below was sequenced from the same sample in a study of blood T cell repertoires in COVID-19. Profiling relied on immunoSEQ multiplex PCR, and the TCRdb table lists in-frame clones only, not all of them. The sample records roughly 100,000 clones, approximately 85% being singletons. The sequenced sample consisted of peripheral blood. The receptors here all came from a man aged 40-55 years with active or convalescent COVID-19.

V usage is TRBV18 and J usage is TRBJ1-1, with TRBD1 identical over 7 bases. V lost 3 bases and J lost 1; bases outside the gene matches: 5. CDR1 and CDR2 (germline): KGHSH, LQKENI. The CDR3 contains 15 residues. DNA of the CDR3: TGTGCCAGCTCACCGCGGGACAGACAGAACACTGAAGCTTTCTTT. It specifies CASSPRDRQNTEAFF.

This clone was seen more than once but under ten times. This sequence joins TRBV6-2 or TRBV6-3 and TRBJ2-5, with a weak D call TRBD2 (5 bases). Looked up from germline, CDR1 is MNHEY and CDR2 is SVGEGT. V lost 5 bases, J lost 6 bases, and 16 bases lay in between. The CDR3 totals 14 residues. CDR3 nucleotide sequence: TGTGCCAGCAGTACCCCAGCGGTCGCAAAGACCCAGTACTTC. This translates into CASSTPAVAKTQYF.

This chain connects TRBV19 to TRBJ1-2; no firm D call. The CDR3 length is 17 residues. V lost 5 bases and J 3 bases, leaving 22 bases between the germline ends. CDR1 LNHDA and CDR2 SQIVND come from the germline V gene (reference sequence). CDR3 protein: CASSQFGLSWAYYGYTF. The CDR3 DNA is TGTGCCAGTAGTCAATTTGGACTCTCCTGGGCCTACTATGGCTACACCTTC.

This clone was picked up one time. The chain combines TRBV3-1 (or the pseudogene TRBV3-2) with TRBJ1-1; TRBD1 is a possible D gene (5 bases). V lost 3 bases to trimming and J lost 1 base, with 12 bases between them. This CDR3 contains 15 residues. Per germline, CDR1 LGHDT and CDR2 YNNKEL (reference sequence). CDR3 bases: TGTGCCAGCAGCCATGACCTTACAGGGAACACTGAAGCTTTCTTT. Amino acid sequence: CASSHDLTGNTEAFF.

The rearrangement uses TRBV5-1 and TRBJ2-7; TRBD1 agrees at 7 bases. V gave up 2 bases and J gave up 6 bases; unmatched junction bases: 5. The CDR3 is made up of 13 amino acids. Germline CDR1 SGHRS, CDR2 YFSETQ. Here the CDR3 DNA reads TGCGCCAGCAGCTTCAACGCAGGGGGCGAGCAGTACTTC. This translates into CASSFNAGGEQYF.

J is TRBJ1-1 and V is TRBV30, with TRBD1 matching 7 bases. Germline assignment: CDR1 GTSNPN and CDR2 SVGIG (reference sequence). V lost 3 bases and J lost 10; bases outside the gene matches: 8. The CDR3 is made up of 12 amino acids. CDR3 loop: CAWSPGDRAAFF. The CDR3 nucleotides read TGTGCCTGGAGCCCTGGGGACAGAGCAGCTTTCTTT. The variable domain in full, completed from reference TRBV30 and TRBJ1-1, reads SQTIHQWPATLVQPVGSPLSLECTVEGTSNPNLYWYRQAAGRGLQLLFYSVGIGQISSEVPQNLSASRPQDRQFILSSKKLLLSDSGFYLCAWSPGDRAAFFGQGTRLTVV.

The gene calls are TRBV5-8 and TRBJ1-2; 8 bases match TRBD1. The length of the CDR3 is 15 residues. Germline-derived CDR1 and CDR2 are SGHTS and YDEGEE. V dropped 4 bases and J dropped 4; count of bases not matched to a gene: 9. CDR3 residues: CASSPGTGRPYGYTF. CDR3 nucleotides: TGTGCCAGCAGCCCTGGGACAGGTCGCCCCTATGGCTACACCTTC.